This TCR beta chain was sequenced in a study of T cells after yellow fever vaccination. In this sample, this clonotype turned up a few times. Its antigen remains unidentified. Using its own MiXCR run on the 5' RACE reads, TCRdb lists one record per CDR3 protein. The table shows roughly 520,000 distinct CDR3 sequences, with just over 20% occurring only once. This CDR3 has 16 residues. Notes on the study in general: A minor fraction of clonotypes spanned both CD4 and CD8 compartments. The study found a weaker secondary response that peaked faster, day 5 versus 15.

The starting material was PBMCs, obtained roughly 20 days after the first yellow fever vaccination. The clonotype comes from a young man who received the YFV17D yellow fever vaccine. The V and J genes are TRBV21-1 and TRBJ2-7; no DNA check was done on the table's D call, TRBD1. TRBV21-1 is noted as a pseudogene. CDR3 DNA sequence: TGTGCCAGCAGCAAATTGGATACAGGTATATTCTACGAGCAGTACTTC. Translated: CASSKLDTGIFYEQYF.